The sequence of this T cell receptor (beta chain) was determined in a study of response to subunit inactivated influenza vaccine. MiXCR, run by TCRdb on the RT-PCR reads, gives a single entry per CDR3 protein. Of about 830,000 distinct CDR3 sequences in the sample, around 20% were seen once. Germline CDR1 and CDR2: SGHVS and FNYEAQ. This CDR3 has 18 residues. Trimming removed 2 bases from V and 0 bases from J; junction bases left unmatched: 7. The chain joins TRBV7-6 to TRBJ2-3; TRBD2 agrees at 11 bases. This clonotype originated in a man in his fifties who received an inactivated influenza vaccine. Source: PBMCs from blood, taken 5 days after vaccination. The CDR3 nucleotides are TGTGCCAGCAGCTTAAGAGGGACTAGCGGCCCGAGCACAGATACGCAGTATTTT. This encodes CASSLRGTSGPSTDTQYF.